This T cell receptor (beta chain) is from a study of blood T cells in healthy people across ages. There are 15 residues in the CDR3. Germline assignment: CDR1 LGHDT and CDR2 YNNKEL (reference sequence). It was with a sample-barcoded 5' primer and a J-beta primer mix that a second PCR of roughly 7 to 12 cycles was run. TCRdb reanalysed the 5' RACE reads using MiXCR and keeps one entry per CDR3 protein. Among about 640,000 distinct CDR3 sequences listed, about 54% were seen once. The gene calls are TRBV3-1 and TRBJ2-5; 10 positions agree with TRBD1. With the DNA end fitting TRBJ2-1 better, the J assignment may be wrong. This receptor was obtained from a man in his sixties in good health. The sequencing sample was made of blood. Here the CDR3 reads CASSNRDRGGETQFF. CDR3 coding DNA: TGTGCCAGCAGCAACCGGGACAGGGGAGGGGAGACCCAGTTCTTC.